This record covers a single TCR beta chain. The entry originates in a study of cytomegalovirus exposure and HLA in healthy donors. Donors were ostensibly healthy at sampling, although undocumented immune exposures were probable. Primers for the PCR totalled 60 Vbeta and 13 Jbeta. Assay: immunoSEQ multiplex PCR; the TCRdb copy retains only in-frame clones and omits some. The sample lists 100,000 to 150,000 clones, 77% occurring once. V gave up 4 bases and J gave up 1 base, with 12 bases separating them. The CDR3 length is 14 residues. In germline, CDR1 is SGDLS, CDR2 YYNGEE. This TCR derives from a woman aged 40 to 49 in good health and CMV-seropositive. Sequenced material: PBMCs. The chain couples TRBV9 to TRBJ2-7; D gene ambiguous. The CDR3 loop reads CASSPDKESYEQYF. CDR3 DNA sequence: TGTGCCAGCAGCCCCGACAAAGAATCCTACGAGCAGTACTTC.